This record covers a single T cell receptor beta chain. These data belong to a study of cytomegalovirus exposure and HLA in healthy donors. Every donor was a healthy person donating bone marrow. This PCR relied on a set of 60 Vbeta primers and 13 Jbeta primers. Clones were read by immunoSEQ multiplex PCR, and TCRdb kept only the in-frame ones, dropping some. The sample has 100,000 or so clones; approximately 77% are singletons. This CDR3 has 12 amino acids. Trimming left V 1 base short and J 8 bases short, with 5 bases between. The germline V gene has CDR1 LGHNA and CDR2 YNFKEQ. The chain combines TRBV4-2 with TRBJ2-2; D unresolved. The clonotype originates from a human donor in good health. Sequencing used PBMCs. CDR3: CASSQVTGELFF. In nucleotides, the CDR3 is TGTGCCAGCAGCCAAGTGACTGGGGAGCTGTTTTTT.